This TCR beta chain was profiled in a study of blood T cell repertoires in COVID-19. Study details: The samples span acute and convalescent COVID-19 from the United States, Italy and Spain. The cDNA or gDNA used as material had been derived from T cells, B-cell-depleted T cells, or PBMCs.

CDR3 length equals 14 residues. Looked up from germline, CDR1 is SGHRS and CDR2 is YFSETQ. V gave up 5 bases and J gave up 7 bases, with 18 bases separating them. Original methodology: Nucleated cell number was recorded as an estimate derived from reference gene primer amplification. TCRdb's table, derived via immunoSEQ multiplex PCR, lists solely in-frame clones and lacks some. V and J calls and clone size come straight from that table; D and trimming were deduced from the DNA. Of under 300,000 clones listed, about 80% are singletons. The rearrangement links TRBV5-1 to TRBJ1-1; D perhaps matches TRBD1 (5 bases). The specimen sequenced was peripheral blood. The clonotype originates from a man younger than 40 who had recovered from COVID-19. CDR3 amino acids: CASSPGDGGLEAFF. The DNA of the CDR3 is TGCGCCAGCAGTCCGGGGGATGGCGGGCTTGAAGCTTTCTTT. Full variable domain (remainder filled in from reference TRBV5-1 and TRBJ1-1): KAGVTQTPRYLIKTRGQQVTLSCSPISGHRSVSWYQQTPGQGLQFLFEYFSETQRNKGNFPGRFSGRQFSNSRSEMNVSTLELGDSALYLCASSPGDGGLEAFFGQGTRLTVV.